These T cell receptor beta chains were read from a single sample in a study of T cells in localized non-small cell lung cancer. The data were produced by immunoSEQ multiplex PCR, yet TCRdb's version contains in-frame clones alone and is incomplete. The table records 4,300 or so clones, 85% to 95% of them present only once. The source was peripheral blood, collected before any cancer treatment. The receptors stem from a woman aged 40 to 75 with stage I lung adenocarcinoma. CDR3s include the opening cysteine and the closing phenylalanine or tryptophan. D genes are given only for firm matches. Some rows have no size entry. The others give once, few or many, or a class for an expanded clone.

cdr3_nt: TGTGCCAGCAGCCATGGGGGGACAGCGAACACCGGGGAGCTGTTTTTT
cdr3_aa: CASSHGGTANTGELFF
v_call: TRBV11-3
d_call: .
j_call: TRBJ2-2
clone_size: .

cdr3_nt: TGTGCCAGCAGTCCCCGGGACAGGATCAATCAGCCCCAGCATTTT
cdr3_aa: CASSPRDRINQPQHF
v_call: TRBV6-5
d_call: TRBD1
j_call: TRBJ1-5
clone_size: few

cdr3_nt: TGCGCCAGCAGCCAGTTTGGCACAGGAGGTGGCTACACCTTC
cdr3_aa: CASSQFGTGGGYTF
v_call: TRBV4-1
d_call: .
j_call: TRBJ1-2
clone_size: .

cdr3_nt: TGTGCCAGCAGCTTCCGGGTCAATGAGCAGTTCTTC
cdr3_aa: CASSFRVNEQFF
v_call: TRBV5-4
d_call: .
j_call: TRBJ2-1
clone_size: .

cdr3_nt: TGTGCCTGGGGCGGGGGGGGCCTCGAGCAGTACTTC
cdr3_aa: CAWGGGGLEQYF
v_call: TRBV30
d_call: TRBD2
j_call: TRBJ2-7
clone_size: once

cdr3_nt: TGTGCCTGGAGTCCCTCTTGGGGGGGAGAGCAGTACTTC
cdr3_aa: CAWSPSWGGEQYF
v_call: TRBV30
d_call: TRBD2
j_call: TRBJ2-7
clone_size: .

cdr3_nt: TGTGCCAGCTCACCGGTTAGCTACGAGCAGTACTTC
cdr3_aa: CASSPVSYEQYF
v_call: TRBV18
d_call: .
j_call: TRBJ2-7
clone_size: once

cdr3_nt: TGTGCCAGCAGCCGCCAGGTCTACGAGCAGTACTTC
cdr3_aa: CASSRQVYEQYF
v_call: TRBV28
d_call: .
j_call: TRBJ2-7
clone_size: .

cdr3_nt: TGCGCCAGCAGCCCGGACAGGGGGCCTCAAGAGACCCAGTACTTC
cdr3_aa: CASSPDRGPQETQYF
v_call: TRBV5-1
d_call: TRBD1
j_call: TRBJ2-5
clone_size: .

cdr3_nt: TGTGCCAGCAGTGGAACAACAGCGAACACTGAAGCTTTCTTT
cdr3_aa: CASSGTTANTEAFF
v_call: TRBV2
d_call: .
j_call: TRBJ1-1
clone_size: few

cdr3_nt: TGTGCCAGCAGTTTAGCTAACTATGGCTACACCTTC
cdr3_aa: CASSLANYGYTF
v_call: TRBV28
d_call: .
j_call: TRBJ1-2
clone_size: .

cdr3_nt: TGTGCCAGCAGCGTGGGAATGGGGGATCAGCCCCAGCATTTT
cdr3_aa: CASSVGMGDQPQHF
v_call: TRBV9
d_call: .
j_call: TRBJ1-5
clone_size: .

cdr3_nt: TGTGCCAGCAGCGCACCAGGGTTCCTTAATGAAAAACTGTTTTTT
cdr3_aa: CASSAPGFLNEKLFF
v_call: TRBV14
d_call: .
j_call: TRBJ1-4
clone_size: once

cdr3_nt: TGTGCCAGCAACAGGGATCTCTACGAGCAGTACTTC
cdr3_aa: CASNRDLYEQYF
v_call: TRBV2
d_call: .
j_call: TRBJ2-7
clone_size: .

cdr3_nt: TGTGCCAGTAGTATTCCCAAGCTGACAGGGGAGGACACCGGGGAGCTGTTTTTT
cdr3_aa: CASSIPKLTGEDTGELFF
v_call: TRBV19
d_call: TRBD1
j_call: TRBJ2-2
clone_size: .

cdr3_nt: TGTGCCAGCAGCTTGTTTTCGCTAGCGGTATACAATGAGCAGTTCTTC
cdr3_aa: CASSLFSLAVYNEQFF
v_call: TRBV5-6
d_call: TRBD2
j_call: TRBJ2-1
clone_size: .

cdr3_nt: TGTGCCAGCAAATTGGGCAACACAGATACGCAGTATTTT
cdr3_aa: CASKLGNTDTQYF
v_call: TRBV21-1
d_call: .
j_call: TRBJ2-3
clone_size: .

cdr3_nt: TGTGCCAGCAGTGAAGCCCGGGAACGGGCGGGAGCGTCCTACGAGCAGTACTTC
cdr3_aa: CASSEARERAGASYEQYF
v_call: TRBV6-1
d_call: TRBD2
j_call: TRBJ2-7
clone_size: .

cdr3_nt: TGTGCCACCAGCAGGACAGGGCAGTACGAGCAGTACTTC
cdr3_aa: CATSRTGQYEQYF
v_call: TRBV15
d_call: TRBD1
j_call: TRBJ2-7
clone_size: .

cdr3_nt: TGTGCCAGTAGTCCAGGGTATGTGGAGACCCAGTACTTC
cdr3_aa: CASSPGYVETQYF
v_call: TRBV19
d_call: .
j_call: TRBJ2-5
clone_size: once

cdr3_nt: TGTGCCAGCGGTATTTCCGGGACAGACTACACCGGGGAGCTGTTTTTT
cdr3_aa: CASGISGTDYTGELFF
v_call: TRBV27
d_call: TRBD1
j_call: TRBJ2-2
clone_size: .

cdr3_nt: TGTGCCAGCAGCTTGCGGCTGGCAGGCCAAGAGACCCAGTACTTC
cdr3_aa: CASSLRLAGQETQYF
v_call: TRBV5-4
d_call: .
j_call: TRBJ2-5
clone_size: .

cdr3_nt: TGTGCCAGCAGCCATGAAGAGAACACTGAAGCTTTCTTT
cdr3_aa: CASSHEENTEAFF
v_call: TRBV14
d_call: .
j_call: TRBJ1-1
clone_size: .

cdr3_nt: TGTGCCAGCAGCTTCTCGGGAAGATCCTACGAGCAGTACTTC
cdr3_aa: CASSFSGRSYEQYF
v_call: TRBV5-4
d_call: .
j_call: TRBJ2-7
clone_size: .

cdr3_nt: TGCGCCAGCAGCAGCGGACAGGTTGAAGCTTTCTTT
cdr3_aa: CASSSGQVEAFF
v_call: TRBV5-1
d_call: TRBD1
j_call: TRBJ1-1
clone_size: .

cdr3_nt: TGTGCCAGCTCACCTCAGGGACAGGGATCTTGGACTGAAGCTTTCTTT
cdr3_aa: CASSPQGQGSWTEAFF
v_call: TRBV18
d_call: TRBD1
j_call: TRBJ1-1
clone_size: .

cdr3_nt: TGTGCCAGCAGTTTCGGACAGGGGGGACAAAACATTCAGTACTTC
cdr3_aa: CASSFGQGGQNIQYF
v_call: TRBV6-5
d_call: TRBD1
j_call: TRBJ2-4
clone_size: .

cdr3_nt: TGTGCCAGCAGTTTCGGTGGGACAGGGGGAAACACCATATATTTT
cdr3_aa: CASSFGGTGGNTIYF
v_call: TRBV28
d_call: TRBD1
j_call: TRBJ1-3
clone_size: .

cdr3_nt: TGTGCCAGCAGCTCCATTGAATGGGTCCGTAAAGTCAAAAACATTCAGTACTTC
cdr3_aa: CASSSIEWVRKVKNIQYF
v_call: TRBV9
d_call: .
j_call: TRBJ2-4
clone_size: once

cdr3_nt: TGTGCCAGCACCGGACACCCGAACACTGAAGCTTTCTTT
cdr3_aa: CASTGHPNTEAFF
v_call: TRBV2
d_call: .
j_call: TRBJ1-1
clone_size: .

cdr3_nt: TGCAGCGTTGTTACCCCGGGCGAAGCTTTCTTT
cdr3_aa: CSVVTPGEAFF
v_call: TRBV29-1
d_call: .
j_call: TRBJ1-1
clone_size: .

cdr3_nt: TGTGCCAGCAGCCCGGGACAGGGTGGCTACACCTTC
cdr3_aa: CASSPGQGGYTF
v_call: TRBV9
d_call: TRBD1
j_call: TRBJ1-2
clone_size: .

cdr3_nt: TGCGCCAGCAGCTTCGAGGAGGGCTATGGCTACACCTTC
cdr3_aa: CASSFEEGYGYTF
v_call: TRBV5-1
d_call: .
j_call: TRBJ1-2
clone_size: .

cdr3_nt: TGTGCCAGCACCGGTCGCATGATGGACTATGGCTACACCTTC
cdr3_aa: CASTGRMMDYGYTF
v_call: TRBV28
d_call: .
j_call: TRBJ1-2
clone_size: .

cdr3_nt: TGTGCCAGCAGCGCAGGCAATGAGCAGTTCTTC
cdr3_aa: CASSAGNEQFF
v_call: TRBV14
d_call: .
j_call: TRBJ2-1
clone_size: .

cdr3_nt: TGTGCCAGCAGCCAAGTTAGCGGGGTAGCCAAAAACATTCAGTACTTC
cdr3_aa: CASSQVSGVAKNIQYF
v_call: TRBV14
d_call: TRBD2
j_call: TRBJ2-4
clone_size: .

cdr3_nt: TGTGCCAGCAGCGTAGGGGGAGTGCAGGTCAGCGAGCAGTACTTC
cdr3_aa: CASSVGGVQVSEQYF
v_call: TRBV9
d_call: .
j_call: TRBJ2-7
clone_size: .

cdr3_nt: TGCAGCGTTGCTCGGGACACTGAAGCTTTCTTT
cdr3_aa: CSVARDTEAFF
v_call: TRBV29-1
d_call: .
j_call: TRBJ1-1
clone_size: once

cdr3_nt: TGTGCCAGCAGTAATAAGGGCGAGCAGTTCTTC
cdr3_aa: CASSNKGEQFF
v_call: TRBV25-1
d_call: .
j_call: TRBJ2-1
clone_size: .

cdr3_nt: TGCAGCGCCTCGGGGGATGAGGGAGGCTACACCTTC
cdr3_aa: CSASGDEGGYTF
v_call: TRBV29-1
d_call: .
j_call: TRBJ1-2
clone_size: .

cdr3_nt: TGTGCCAGCAGCTTGTACGGAGGAGGAGCCTACGAGCAGTACTTC
cdr3_aa: CASSLYGGGAYEQYF
v_call: TRBV5-6
d_call: .
j_call: TRBJ2-7
clone_size: .

cdr3_nt: TGTGCCAGCAGCTTAGAAGGGACTAGGGATACGAATGAGCAGTTCTTC
cdr3_aa: CASSLEGTRDTNEQFF
v_call: TRBV7-3
d_call: TRBD2
j_call: TRBJ2-1
clone_size: .

cdr3_nt: TGTGCCAGCAGCCCCCGACCGGGCACAGATACGCAGTATTTT
cdr3_aa: CASSPRPGTDTQYF
v_call: TRBV27
d_call: .
j_call: TRBJ2-3
clone_size: .

cdr3_nt: TGCGCCAGCAGTGGGACAGGGGGCACCGGGGAGCTGTTTTTT
cdr3_aa: CASSGTGGTGELFF
v_call: TRBV10-2
d_call: TRBD1
j_call: TRBJ2-2
clone_size: .

cdr3_nt: TGTGCCAGCAGCTTAATACCTAGCAGCTCCTACGAGCAGTACTTC
cdr3_aa: CASSLIPSSSYEQYF
v_call: TRBV7-3
d_call: .
j_call: TRBJ2-7
clone_size: .

cdr3_nt: TGTGCCAGCAGCGAGGGACTTGGGATCCAAGAGACCCAGTACTTC
cdr3_aa: CASSEGLGIQETQYF
v_call: TRBV9
d_call: .
j_call: TRBJ2-5
clone_size: .

cdr3_nt: TGTGCCAGCAGCTCCTATTATGCAAACTCTGGAAACACCATATATTTT
cdr3_aa: CASSSYYANSGNTIYF
v_call: TRBV11-2
d_call: .
j_call: TRBJ1-3
clone_size: .

cdr3_nt: TGTGCCAGCAGCCTACAGGGGATTAGCACAGATACGCAGTATTTT
cdr3_aa: CASSLQGISTDTQYF
v_call: TRBV14
d_call: TRBD1
j_call: TRBJ2-3
clone_size: .

cdr3_nt: TGTGCCAGTAGTATACCCCAAACCGGGACAGGGGTTGTTTTGTTCTTCAATGAGCAGTTCTTC
cdr3_aa: CASSIPQTGTGVVLFFNEQFF
v_call: TRBV19
d_call: TRBD1
j_call: TRBJ2-1
clone_size: .